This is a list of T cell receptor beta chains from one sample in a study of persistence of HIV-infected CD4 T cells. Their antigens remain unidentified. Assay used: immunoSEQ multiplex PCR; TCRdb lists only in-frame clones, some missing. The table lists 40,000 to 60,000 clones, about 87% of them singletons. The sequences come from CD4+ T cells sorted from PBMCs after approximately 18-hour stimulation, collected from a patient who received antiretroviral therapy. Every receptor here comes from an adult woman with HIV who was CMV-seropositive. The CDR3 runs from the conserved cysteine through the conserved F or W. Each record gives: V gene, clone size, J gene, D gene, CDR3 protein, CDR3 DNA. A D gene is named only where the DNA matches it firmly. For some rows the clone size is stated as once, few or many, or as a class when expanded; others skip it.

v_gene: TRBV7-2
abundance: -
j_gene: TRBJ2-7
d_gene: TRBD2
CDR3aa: CASSRRGGTSGGQFYEQYF
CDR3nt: TGTGCCAGCAGCAGAAGGGGGGGGACTAGCGGGGGGCAATTCTACGAGCAGTACTTC

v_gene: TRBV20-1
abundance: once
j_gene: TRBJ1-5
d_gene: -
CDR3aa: CSARRNQPQHF
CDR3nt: TGCAGTGCTAGAAGAAATCAGCCCCAGCATTTT

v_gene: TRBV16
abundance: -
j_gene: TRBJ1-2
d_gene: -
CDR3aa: CASSQASYGYTF
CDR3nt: TGTGCCAGCAGCCAAGCATCCTATGGCTACACCTTC

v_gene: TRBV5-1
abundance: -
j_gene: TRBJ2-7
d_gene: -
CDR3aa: CASSSDGNYEQYF
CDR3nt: TGCGCCAGCAGCTCGGACGGAAACTACGAGCAGTACTTC

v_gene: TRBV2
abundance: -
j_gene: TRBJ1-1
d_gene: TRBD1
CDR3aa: CASNTGGTEAFF
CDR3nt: TGTGCCAGCAATACAGGGGGCACTGAAGCTTTCTTT

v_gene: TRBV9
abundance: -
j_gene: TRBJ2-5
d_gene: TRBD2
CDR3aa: CASSVSGTREETQYF
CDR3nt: TGTGCCAGCAGCGTCTCTGGGACTAGGGAAGAGACCCAGTACTTC

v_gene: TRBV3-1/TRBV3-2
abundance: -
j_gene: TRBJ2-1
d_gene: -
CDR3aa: CASSQDSRSYNEQFF
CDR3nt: TGTGCCAGCAGCCAAGATAGCCGCTCCTACAATGAGCAGTTCTTC

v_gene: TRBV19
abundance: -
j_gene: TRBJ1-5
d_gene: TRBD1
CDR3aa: CASTTTGGAGGNQPQHF
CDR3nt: TGTGCCAGTACCACTACAGGGGGCGCCGGGGGCAATCAGCCCCAGCATTTT

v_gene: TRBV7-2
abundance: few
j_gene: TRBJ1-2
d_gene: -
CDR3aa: CASSFETLGLGGGYTF
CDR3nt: TGTGCCAGCAGCTTCGAGACCCTGGGCCTGGGAGGTGGCTACACCTTC

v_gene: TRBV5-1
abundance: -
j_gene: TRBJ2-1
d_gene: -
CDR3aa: CASSFSGTVTYNEQFF
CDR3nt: TGCGCCAGCAGCTTCTCCGGGACTGTAACTTACAATGAGCAGTTCTTC

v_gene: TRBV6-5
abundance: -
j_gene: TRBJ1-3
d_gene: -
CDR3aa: CASSYSEAGNTIYF
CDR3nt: TGTGCCAGCAGTTACTCCGAAGCGGGAAACACCATATATTTT

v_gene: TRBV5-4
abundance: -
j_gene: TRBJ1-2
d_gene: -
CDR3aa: CASSFSEKSYTF
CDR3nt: TGTGCCAGCAGCTTCTCTGAAAAGAGCTACACCTTC

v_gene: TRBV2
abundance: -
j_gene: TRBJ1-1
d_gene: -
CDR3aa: CASSVDDSRAFF
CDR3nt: TGTGCCAGCAGTGTAGACGACTCCCGAGCTTTCTTT

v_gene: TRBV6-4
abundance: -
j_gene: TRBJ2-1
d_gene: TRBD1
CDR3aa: CASSHGPGQGSLNEQFF
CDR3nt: TGTGCCAGCAGTCATGGACCGGGACAGGGGAGTTTGAATGAGCAGTTCTTC

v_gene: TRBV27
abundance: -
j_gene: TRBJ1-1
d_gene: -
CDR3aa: CASSFGNDGNTEAFF
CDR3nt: TGTGCCAGCAGTTTTGGAAACGATGGGAACACTGAAGCTTTCTTT

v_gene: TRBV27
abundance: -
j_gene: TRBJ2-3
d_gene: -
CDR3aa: CASSSLADTQYF
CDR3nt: TGTGCCAGCAGTAGTTTGGCAGATACGCAGTATTTT

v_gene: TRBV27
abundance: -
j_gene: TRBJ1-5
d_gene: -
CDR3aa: CASSVTTGAWPQHF
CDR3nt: TGTGCCAGCAGTGTTACTACGGGCGCATGGCCCCAGCATTTT

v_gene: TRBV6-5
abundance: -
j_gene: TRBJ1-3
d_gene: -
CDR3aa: CASSYGLWRVGNTIYF
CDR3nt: TGTGCCAGCAGTTACGGCCTCTGGAGGGTAGGAAACACCATATATTTT

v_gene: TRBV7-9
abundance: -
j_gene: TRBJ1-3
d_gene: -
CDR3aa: CASSPDRALNTIYF
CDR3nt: TGTGCCAGCAGCCCGGATAGGGCCCTAAACACCATATATTTT

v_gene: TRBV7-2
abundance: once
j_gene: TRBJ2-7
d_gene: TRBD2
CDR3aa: CASSLGSAGGYYEQYF
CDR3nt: TGTGCCAGCAGCTTAGGGTCTGCGGGGGGGTACTACGAGCAGTACTTC

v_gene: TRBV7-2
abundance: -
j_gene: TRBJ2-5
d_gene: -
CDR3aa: CASSNRGAGETQYF
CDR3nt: TGTGCCAGCAGCAACCGGGGGGCCGGCGAGACCCAGTACTTC

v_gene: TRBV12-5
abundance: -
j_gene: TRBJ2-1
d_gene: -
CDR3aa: CASVTGDSYNEQFF
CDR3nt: TGTGCTAGTGTAACCGGGGACTCCTACAATGAGCAGTTCTTC

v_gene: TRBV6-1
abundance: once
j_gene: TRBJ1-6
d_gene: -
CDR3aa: CASSFQGSDSPLHF
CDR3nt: TGTGCCAGCAGTTTTCAGGGAAGCGATTCACCCCTCCACTTT

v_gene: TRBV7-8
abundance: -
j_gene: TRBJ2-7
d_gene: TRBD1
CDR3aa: CASSQDRVKQYF
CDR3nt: TGTGCCAGCAGCCAAGACAGGGTGAAGCAGTACTTC

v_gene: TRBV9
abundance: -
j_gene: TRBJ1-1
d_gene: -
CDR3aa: CASSVDGAMNTEAFF
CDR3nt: TGTGCCAGCAGCGTAGATGGAGCCATGAACACTGAAGCTTTCTTT

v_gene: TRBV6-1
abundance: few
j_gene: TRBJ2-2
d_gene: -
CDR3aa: CASSGTQRVWSPNTGELFF
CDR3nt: TGTGCCAGCAGTGGCACTCAGAGGGTTTGGAGTCCGAACACCGGGGAGCTGTTTTTT

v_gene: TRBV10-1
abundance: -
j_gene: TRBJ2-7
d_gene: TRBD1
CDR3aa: CASRAGTGDPSMYF
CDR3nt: TGCGCCAGTCGAGCCGGGACAGGGGACCCCTCTATGTACTTC

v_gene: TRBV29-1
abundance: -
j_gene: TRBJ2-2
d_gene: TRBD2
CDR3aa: CSVAPQRGTNTGELFF
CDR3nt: TGCAGCGTTGCGCCCCAGCGGGGGACAAACACCGGGGAGCTGTTTTTT

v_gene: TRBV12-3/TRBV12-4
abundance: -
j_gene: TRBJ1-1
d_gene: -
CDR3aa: CASSFRAVSEAFF
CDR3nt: TGTGCCAGCAGTTTTCGGGCAGTTAGTGAAGCTTTCTTT

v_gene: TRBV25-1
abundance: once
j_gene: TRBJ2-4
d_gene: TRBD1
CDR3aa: CASSERDRAKNIQYF
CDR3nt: TGTGCCAGCAGTGAACGGGACAGGGCCAAAAACATTCAGTACTTC

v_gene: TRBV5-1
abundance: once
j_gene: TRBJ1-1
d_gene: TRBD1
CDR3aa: CASSLARRQGPNTEAFF
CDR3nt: TGCGCCAGCAGCTTGGCCCGCCGACAGGGACCCAACACTGAAGCTTTCTTT

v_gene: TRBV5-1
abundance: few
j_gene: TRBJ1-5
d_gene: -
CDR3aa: CASSPSGNQPQHF
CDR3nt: TGCGCCAGCAGCCCGTCAGGGAATCAGCCCCAGCATTTT

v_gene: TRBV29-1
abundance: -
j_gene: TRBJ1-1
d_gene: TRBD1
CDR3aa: CSVVPGQGLKGGTEAFF
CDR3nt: TGCAGCGTGGTCCCGGGACAGGGTTTAAAAGGGGGTACTGAAGCTTTCTTT

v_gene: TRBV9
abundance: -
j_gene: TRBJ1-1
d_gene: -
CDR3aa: CASSPGTNTEAFF
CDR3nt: TGTGCCAGCAGCCCCGGGACGAACACTGAAGCTTTCTTT

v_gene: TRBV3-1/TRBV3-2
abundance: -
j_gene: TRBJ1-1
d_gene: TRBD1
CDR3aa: CASSHLYRQGVGTEAFF
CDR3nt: TGTGCCAGCAGCCACCTATATCGACAGGGTGTAGGCACTGAAGCTTTCTTT

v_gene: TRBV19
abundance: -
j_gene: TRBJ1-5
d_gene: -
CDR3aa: CASSISGNNQPQHF
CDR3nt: TGTGCCAGTAGTATCTCCGGAAACAATCAGCCCCAGCATTTT

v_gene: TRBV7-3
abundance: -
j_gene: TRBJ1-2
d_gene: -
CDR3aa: CASSLHGDYGYTF
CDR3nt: TGTGCCAGCAGCTTACACGGAGACTATGGCTACACCTTC

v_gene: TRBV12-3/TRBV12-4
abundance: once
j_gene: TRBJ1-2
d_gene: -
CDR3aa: CASSRLTGYTF
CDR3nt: TGTGCCAGCAGCCGATTGACGGGCTACACCTTC

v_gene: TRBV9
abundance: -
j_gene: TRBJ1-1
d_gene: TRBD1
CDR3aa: CASSVGPTGVGTEAFF
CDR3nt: TGTGCCAGCAGCGTGGGCCCAACAGGGGTCGGCACTGAAGCTTTCTTT

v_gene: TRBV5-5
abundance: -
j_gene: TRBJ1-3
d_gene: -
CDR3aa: CASSLVPLGPGNTIYF
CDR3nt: TGTGCCAGCAGCTTGGTCCCCCTCGGGCCTGGAAACACCATATATTTT

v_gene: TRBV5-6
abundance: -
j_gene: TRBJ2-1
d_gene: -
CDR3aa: CASSLSNEQFF
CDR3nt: TGTGCCAGCAGCTTGAGCAATGAGCAGTTCTTC

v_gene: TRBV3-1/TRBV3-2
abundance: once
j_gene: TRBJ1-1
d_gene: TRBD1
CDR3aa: CASSPDRGTAFF
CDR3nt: TGTGCCAGCAGCCCCGACAGGGGGACCGCTTTCTTT

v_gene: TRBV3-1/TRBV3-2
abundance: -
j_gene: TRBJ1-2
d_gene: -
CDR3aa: CASSQPLGGYTF
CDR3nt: TGTGCCAGCAGCCAACCCCTAGGCGGCTACACCTTC

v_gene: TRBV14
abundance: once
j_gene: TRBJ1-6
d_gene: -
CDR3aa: CASKFSYNSPLHF
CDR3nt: TGTGCCAGCAAATTCTCCTATAATTCACCCCTCCACTTT

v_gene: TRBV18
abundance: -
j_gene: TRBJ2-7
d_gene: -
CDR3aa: CASSPPEGGSYEQYF
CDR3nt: TGTGCCAGCTCACCACCGGAGGGGGGTTCCTACGAGCAGTACTTC

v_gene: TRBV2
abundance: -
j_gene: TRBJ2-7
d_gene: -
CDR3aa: CASSETGAISSYEQYF
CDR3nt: TGTGCCAGCAGTGAAACGGGGGCCATTAGCTCCTACGAGCAGTACTTC

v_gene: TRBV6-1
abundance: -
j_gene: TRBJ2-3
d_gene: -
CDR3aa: CASSDQRPTDTQYF
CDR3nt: TGTGCCAGCAGTGATCAGCGACCCACAGATACGCAGTATTTT

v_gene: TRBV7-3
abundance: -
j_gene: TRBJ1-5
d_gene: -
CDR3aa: CASSPGRNQPQHF
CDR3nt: TGTGCCAGCAGCCCCGGGAGGAATCAGCCCCAGCATTTT

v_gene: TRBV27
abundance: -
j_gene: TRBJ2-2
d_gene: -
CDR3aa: CASSLSNLGTGELFF
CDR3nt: TGTGCCAGCAGTTTAAGCAATCTGGGGACCGGGGAGCTGTTTTTT

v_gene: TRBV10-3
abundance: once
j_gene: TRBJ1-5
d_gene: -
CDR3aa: CAISSGGLSNQPQHF
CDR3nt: TGTGCCATCAGTAGTGGGGGTCTAAGCAATCAGCCCCAGCATTTT

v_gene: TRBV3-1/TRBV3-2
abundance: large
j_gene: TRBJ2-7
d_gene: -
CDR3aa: CASSQDVRGNKQYF
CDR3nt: TGTGCCAGCAGCCAAGATGTCCGGGGGAATAAGCAGTACTTC

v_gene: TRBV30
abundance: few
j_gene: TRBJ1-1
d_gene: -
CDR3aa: CAWRKQGLNTEAFF
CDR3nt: TGTGCCTGGAGGAAACAGGGATTGAACACTGAAGCTTTCTTT

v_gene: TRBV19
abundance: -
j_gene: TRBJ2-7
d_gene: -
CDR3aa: CASSSAGTYEQYF
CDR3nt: TGTGCCAGTAGTTCTGCGGGTACCTACGAGCAGTACTTC

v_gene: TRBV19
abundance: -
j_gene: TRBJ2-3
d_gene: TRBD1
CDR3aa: CASSRVDRLTDTQYF
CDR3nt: TGTGCCAGTAGTAGGGTGGACAGGTTAACAGATACGCAGTATTTT

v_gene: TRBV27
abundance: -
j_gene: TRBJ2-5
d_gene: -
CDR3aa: CASSRRTSETQYF
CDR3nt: TGTGCCAGCAGTCGCAGGACAAGTGAGACCCAGTACTTC